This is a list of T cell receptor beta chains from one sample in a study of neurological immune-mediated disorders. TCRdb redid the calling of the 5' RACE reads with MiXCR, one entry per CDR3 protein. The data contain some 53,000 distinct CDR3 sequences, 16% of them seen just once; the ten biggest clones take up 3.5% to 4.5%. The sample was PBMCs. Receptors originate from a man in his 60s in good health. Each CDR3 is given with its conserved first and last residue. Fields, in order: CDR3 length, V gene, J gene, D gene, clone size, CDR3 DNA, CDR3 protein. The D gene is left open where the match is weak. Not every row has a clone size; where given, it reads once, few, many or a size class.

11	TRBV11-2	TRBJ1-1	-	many	TGTGCCAGCAGTCCCATGGGTGAAGCTTTCTTT	CASSPMGEAFF
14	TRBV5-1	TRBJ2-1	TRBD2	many	TGCGCCAGCAGCCCGGGACTAAGGGGCAATGAGCAGTTCTTC	CASSPGLRGNEQFF
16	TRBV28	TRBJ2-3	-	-	TGTGCCAGCAGTGTCACAGGGTTTGGCGGCACATATACGCAGTATTTT	CASSVTGFGGTYTQYF
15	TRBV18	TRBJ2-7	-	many	TGTGCCAGCTCACCCTTCGGACCAAGGGACTACGAGCAGTACTTC	CASSPFGPRDYEQYF
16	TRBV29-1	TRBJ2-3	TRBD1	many	TGCAGCGTTGTCGTTCTCAGGGGGCCGGACACAGATACGCAGTATTTT	CSVVVLRGPDTDTQYF
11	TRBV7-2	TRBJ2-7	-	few	TGTGCCAACAGCCATGCGGACGAGCAGTACTTC	CANSHADEQYF
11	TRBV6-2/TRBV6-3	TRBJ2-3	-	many	TGTGCCAGCAGAGAACGGGATACGCAGTATTTT	CASRERDTQYF
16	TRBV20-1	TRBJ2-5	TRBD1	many	TGCAGTGCTAGAGTCTTTGGGACAGGGATGGAAGAGACCCAGTACTTC	CSARVFGTGMEETQYF
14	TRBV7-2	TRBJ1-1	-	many	TGTGCCAGCAGCTTATGGAGGAGGGATACTGAAGCTTTCTTT	CASSLWRRDTEAFF
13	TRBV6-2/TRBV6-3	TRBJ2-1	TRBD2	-	TGTGCCAACAGTTACGGAACTAGCGGTGAGCAGTTCTTC	CANSYGTSGEQFF
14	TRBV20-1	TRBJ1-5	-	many	TGCAGTGGCCAGGCGGCGACCAACAATCAGCCCCAGCATTTT	CSGQAATNNQPQHF
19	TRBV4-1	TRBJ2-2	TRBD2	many	TGCGCCAGCAGCCAAGGCCTCCCGGCCGGGACTAGCGACGCCGGGGAGCTGTTTTTT	CASSQGLPAGTSDAGELFF
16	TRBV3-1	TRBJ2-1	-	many	TGTGCCAGCAGCCAAGTTCGGGCTAGCCCTTACAATGAGCAGTTCTTC	CASSQVRASPYNEQFF
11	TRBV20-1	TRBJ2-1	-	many	TGCAGTGCTACAGGGGACAATGAGCAGTTCTTC	CSATGDNEQFF
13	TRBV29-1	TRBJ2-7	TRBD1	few	TGCAGCGTGGACAGGGGGCAGGAAAGGGAGCAGTACTTC	CSVDRGQEREQYF
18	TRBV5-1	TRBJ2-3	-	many	TGCGCCAGCAGCTTGGCCGATACCCCTGGGTTTACAAGAGATACGCAGTATTTT	CASSLADTPGFTRDTQYF
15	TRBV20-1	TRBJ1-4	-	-	TGCAGTGCTAGAGATCCCGGCCAGAGGGGTGAAAAACTGTTTTTT	CSARDPGQRGEKLFF
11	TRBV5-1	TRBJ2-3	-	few	TGCGCCAGCAGAGACACAGATACGCAGTATTTT	CASRDTDTQYF
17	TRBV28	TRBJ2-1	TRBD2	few	TGTGCCAGCAGCCCGCAAAGGGGACTAGCGGGATCAAATGAGCAGTTCTTC	CASSPQRGLAGSNEQFF
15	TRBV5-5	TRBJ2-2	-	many	TGTGCCAGCAGCTTGAGGGGGGAGGGCCCCGGGGAGCTGTTTTTT	CASSLRGEGPGELFF
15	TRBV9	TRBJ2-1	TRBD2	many	TGTGCCAGCAGCGTTTACAGCGGGAGGGAGTATGAGCAGTTCTTC	CASSVYSGREYEQFF
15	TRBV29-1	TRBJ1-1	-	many	TGCAGCGCTGAGATGGTACACCCCACGAGCACTGAAGCTTTCTTT	CSAEMVHPTSTEAFF
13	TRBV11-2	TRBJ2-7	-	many	TGTGCCAGCAGCTTAGACTGGGGGCTAGAGCAGTACTTC	CASSLDWGLEQYF
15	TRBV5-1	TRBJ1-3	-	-	TGCGCCAGCAGCTTGGAGCCAGGCTCTGGAAACACCATATATTTT	CASSLEPGSGNTIYF
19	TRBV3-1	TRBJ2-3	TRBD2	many	TGTGCCAGCAGCCAAGATCCGGGCGGGAGAATTGGAGGGACAGATACGCAGTATTTT	CASSQDPGGRIGGTDTQYF
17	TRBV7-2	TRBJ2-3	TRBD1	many	TGTGCCAGCAGAAAGGGACAGGCGGCATTTGGCACAGATACGCAGTATTTT	CASRKGQAAFGTDTQYF
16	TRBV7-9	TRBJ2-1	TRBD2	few	TGTGCCAGCAGCTTTTCCCCGGGACTAGGGGACAATGAGCAGTTCTTC	CASSFSPGLGDNEQFF
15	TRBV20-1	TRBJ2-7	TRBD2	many	TGCAGTGCTAGAGACCCAGCGGGAGAAGCCTACGAGCAGTACTTC	CSARDPAGEAYEQYF
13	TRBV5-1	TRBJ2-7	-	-	TGCGCCAGCGGCGGCGTCAGCGGCTACGAGCAGTACTTC	CASGGVSGYEQYF
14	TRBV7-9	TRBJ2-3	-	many	TGTGCCAGCAGCGTCCGGGGCACCGCAGATACGCAGTATTTT	CASSVRGTADTQYF
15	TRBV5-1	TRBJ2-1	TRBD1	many	TGCGCCAGCAAGCTTGAGGGACAGGGTCGGGGTGAGCAGTTCTTC	CASKLEGQGRGEQFF
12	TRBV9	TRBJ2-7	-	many	TGTGCCAGAGCCGGGCTAGCATACGAGCAGTACTTC	CARAGLAYEQYF
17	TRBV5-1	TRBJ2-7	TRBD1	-	TGCGCCAGCAGCTTGGGGTCAGGGACAGGAGGCACCTACGAGCAGTACTTC	CASSLGSGTGGTYEQYF
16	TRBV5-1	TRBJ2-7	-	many	TGCGCCAGCAGCTTGGCAGCGCGCCCATTAGCCTACGAGCAGTACTTC	CASSLAARPLAYEQYF
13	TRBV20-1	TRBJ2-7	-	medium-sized	TGCAGTGAGGCGGGCCCAGACTCCTACGAGCAGTACTTC	CSEAGPDSYEQYF
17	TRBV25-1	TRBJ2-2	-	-	TGTGACAGCAGTGAACCCCCCGCAGCTGCGAACACCGGGGAGCTGTTTTTT	CDSSEPPAAANTGELFF
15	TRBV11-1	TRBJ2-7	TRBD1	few	TGTGCCAGCAGTACTCCGGGACAGGGAGTCTACGAGCAGTACTTC	CASSTPGQGVYEQYF